This TCR beta chain was sequenced during a study of CD8 T cells in ankylosing spondylitis. The CDR3 loop spans 14 amino acids. Germline trimming cut 4 bases from V and 8 bases from J; bases unmatched to any gene: 8. In germline, CDR1 is DFQATT, CDR2 SNEGSKA (reference sequence). Ten or more counts support this clonotype. What it recognizes is unknown. The study, taken as a whole, reports: Past studies reported some motif variants in reactive arthritis synovial fluid and blood. The study looked at matched synovial fluid samples from ankylosing spondylitis patients. Disease-linked clones were reported to be significantly enriched there. Seemingly distinctive of ankylosing spondylitis blood was a TCR beta motif formed by eight highly homologous variants.

Quantitative 5'-RACE with molecular barcodes produced the TCR beta libraries. TCRdb processed the 5' RACE reads anew with MiXCR; each CDR3 protein has one entry. In the table there are some 38,000 distinct CDR3 sequences, approximately 10% of which are singletons. This chain joins TRBV20-1 and TRBJ2-1; 10 bases align to TRBD2. The receptor comes from a male donor with ankylosing spondylitis or in good health (not recorded which). Sequencing input: blood, either unsorted or a sorted T cell fraction (not recorded which). This CDR3 is CSAKRAGGPYEQFF. CDR3 in DNA: TGCAGTGCTAAACGAGCGGGAGGGCCTTATGAGCAGTTCTTC.